This T cell receptor beta chain was found in a study of beta chain features in type 1 diabetes. About the research overall: Researchers looked at approximately 100,000,000 sorted cells across all samples. General study results and limits: A cDNA-based sequencing approach could over-represent cells with high TCR expression. VDJ junctions sequenced from type 1 diabetes patients showed fewer insertions and more deletions. Significant though moderate, a shortening of TCRB CDR3s appeared in all four CD4+ subsets of Type 1 diabetes patients.

This CDR3 has 15 residues. Unmatched junction bases numbered 11, after V lost 4 bases and J lost 15 bases. CDR1 and CDR2 (germline): SGHDT, YYEEEE. Points on this clone: Its specificity is not known.

The sequenced template was cDNA made from the entire isolated RNA. Profiled with immunoSEQ multiplex PCR; TCRdb holds only in-frame clones, not every one. The sample contains under 200,000 clones, around 8.3% of which appear only once. A heparinised blood draw that averaged around 100 mL was obtained once from each donor. The specimen sequenced was central memory CD4+ T cells from blood. This clonotype was obtained from a young woman with type 1 diabetes. The V and J genes are TRBV5-6 and TRBJ2-3; TRBD2 aligns across 16 bases. The CDR3 reads CASSHSGLAGGGPYF. The CDR3 DNA reads as TGTGCCAGCAGCCACTCGGGACTAGCGGGAGGGGGGCCCTATTTT.